These 15 T cell receptor beta chains were sequenced from one sample in a study of shared clonotypes between healthy human individuals. CD45RO-negative, CCR7-selected cells formed the naive CD8 fraction, which excluded terminally differentiated effector memory CD45RA+ cells. TCRdb keeps only in-frame clones here, not all; method: immunoSEQ multiplex PCR. The sample lists more than 2 million clones, about 93% occurring once. The sequenced sample consisted of naive CD8+ T cells from PBMCs. These receptors were obtained from a young man in good health. Some clones in this sample may be carry-over from other donors' samples.

The chain joins TRBV5-5 to TRBJ2-6; possible D gene TRBD1, 6 bases. Germline CDR1 is SGHKS and CDR2 is YYEKEE (reference sequence). The V gene lost 4 bases and the J gene lost 0 bases, with 11 bases spanning the gap. The CDR3 sequence is 16 residues long. Written as DNA, the CDR3 is TGTGCCAGCAGCAAACCGGACAGCTCTGGGGCCAACGTCCTGACTTTC. Residues: CASSKPDSSGANVLTF.

The chain employs TRBV4-1 and TRBJ2-1; D could derive from TRBD1 or TRBD2 (5 bases each). This CDR3 comprises 16 residues. CDR1 MGHRA and CDR2 YSYEKL come from the germline V gene. The germline V and J ends were trimmed by 4 bases and 2 bases, with 15 bases remaining between them. The CDR3, as DNA: TGCGCCAGCAGCCTACGGGGCCCCGACCCCTACAATGAGCAGTTCTTC. Amino acid sequence: CASSLRGPDPYNEQFF.

The genes are TRBV9 and TRBJ2-7; the match to TRBD1 covers 10 bases. The ends lost 4 bases at V and 0 bases at J; junction bases unmatched: 4. Germline V gene lookup returns CDR1 SGDLS and CDR2 YYNGEE. The CDR3 is made up of 15 amino acids. The CDR3 spells CASSPGQGPSYEQYF. Here the CDR3 DNA reads TGTGCCAGCAGCCCGGGACAGGGGCCCTCCTACGAGCAGTACTTC.

J is TRBJ2-2 and V is TRBV11-3, with D tentatively TRBD2 (6 bases). This CDR3 contains 14 residues. Germline-derived CDR1 and CDR2 are SGHNT and YENEEA. V was shortened by 8 bases and J by 2 bases, with 12 bases between the two germline ends. CDR3 nucleotides: TGTGCCAGCCGTAGGGCGGGAAACACCGGGGAGCTGTTTTTT. Protein sequence: CASRRAGNTGELFF.

This chain uses TRBV13 with TRBJ2-7, with 12 bases aligning to TRBD2. The CDR3 contains 16 residues. V lost 0 bases and J lost 3; bases outside the gene matches: 3. The germline V gene has CDR1 PRHDT and CDR2 FYEKMQ (reference sequence). CDR3 sequence (DNA): TGTGCCAGCAGCTTAGGACTAGCGGGAGGTAACTACGAGCAGTACTTC. It specifies CASSLGLAGGNYEQYF.

The chain employs TRBV4-1 and TRBJ2-3, with 8 bases fitting TRBD2. Losses at the gene ends were 3 bases for V and 0 bases for J; bases not matched to a gene: 5. The germline gives CDR1 MGHRA, CDR2 YSYEKL. The CDR3 sequence is 16 residues long. Here the CDR3 DNA reads TGCGCCAGCAGCCACCCGACTAGCGAGAGCACAGATACGCAGTATTTT. It specifies CASSHPTSESTDTQYF.

This chain uses TRBV28 with TRBJ1-5; D perhaps matches TRBD1 (6 bases). Trimming removed 3 bases at V and 3 bases at J, with 12 bases between. This CDR3 is 15 amino acids long. Germline V gives CDR1 MDHEN, CDR2 SYDVKM. CDR3 residues: CASSFPDRTNQPQHF. CDR3 nucleotides: TGTGCCAGCAGTTTCCCCGACAGGACCAATCAGCCCCAGCATTTT.

On this clone itself: Additional DNA sequences in this sample encode the identical CDR3. V gene TRBV28 combines with J gene TRBJ1-3; weak D call: TRBD1 (6 bases). The CDR3 totals 15 residues. Germline V gives CDR1 MDHEN, CDR2 SYDVKM. Trimming took 6 bases from V and 4 from J, leaving 16 bases between them. Written as DNA, the CDR3 is TGTGCCAGCAGCCTCGCCCAGGGGTCAGGAAACACCATATATTTT. Amino acids: CASSLAQGSGNTIYF.

The chain recombines TRBV18 with TRBJ2-7; 7 positions match TRBD1. The V segment lost 8 bases and the J segment 5 bases; nucleotides outside the gene matches: 9. The CDR3 runs 13 residues. The germline V gene encodes CDR1 KGHSH and CDR2 LQKENI. CDR3 region: CASGLGGGDEQYF. Here the CDR3 DNA reads TGTGCCAGCGGATTAGGGGGCGGCGACGAGCAGTACTTC.

The CDR3 nucleotides read TGTGCCAGCAGCTTACCAGCCCCTGGGGCCAACGTCCTGACTTTC. It encodes CASSLPAPGANVLTF. The chain links TRBV7-6 to TRBJ2-6; no reliable D call. Trimming stripped 2 bases from V and 2 bases from J, with 7 bases between. The CDR3 totals 15 residues. Germline CDR1 reads SGHVS; CDR2 reads FNYEAQ.

The chain has TRBV9 and TRBJ2-2; D remains ambiguous. CDR1 is SGDLS and CDR2 is YYNGEE in the germline V gene. The V end was cut by 4 bases, the J end by 6 bases, with 10 bases between. CDR3 length: 13 residues. CDR3 sequence (DNA): TGTGCCAGCAGCTCCCCCGTCCCCGGGGAGCTGTTTTTT. Its protein is CASSSPVPGELFF.

The rearrangement links TRBV4-3 to TRBJ1-1; D remains unclear. CDR3 length: 15 amino acids. V dropped 0 bases and J dropped 1 base, with 9 bases sitting between them. Per the germline V gene, CDR1 is LGHNA and CDR2 is YSLEER. The DNA of the CDR3 is TGCGCCAGCAGCCAAGATACGGAAAAGAACACTGAAGCTTTCTTT. It encodes CASSQDTEKNTEAFF.

This clone was counted a single time. The J gene is TRBJ2-1, the V gene TRBV4-1; a weak D match, TRBD2 (6 bases). There are 15 residues in the CDR3. CDR1 and CDR2 (germline): MGHRA, YSYEKL. Between the trimmed V and J ends, which lost 2 bases and 8 bases, there was a span of 16 bases. The CDR3 nucleotides are TGCGCCAGCAGCCAACTTCGGGAGTTTAACCATGAGCAGTTCTTC. Translating gives CASSQLREFNHEQFF.

The J gene is TRBJ1-2, the V gene TRBV4-3; D is possibly TRBD1 (5 bases). The CDR3 is 16 residues long. The ends were cut back, 0 bases at V and 2 bases at J, with 13 bases in the middle. Germline-derived CDR1 and CDR2 are LGHNA and YSLEER. CDR3 loop: CASSQEETGLNYGYTF. The CDR3 DNA is TGCGCCAGCAGCCAAGAAGAAACAGGCCTCAACTATGGCTACACCTTC.

V usage is TRBV7-9 and J usage is TRBJ2-3; 7 nucleotides align to TRBD1. Per germline, CDR1 SEHNR and CDR2 FQNEAQ (reference sequence). Trimming at V came to 3 bases and at J to 0 bases, leaving 3 bases not matched to a gene. This CDR3 is 15 amino acids long. The CDR3 DNA reads as TGTGCCAGCAGCTTCACGACAGGGAGCACAGATACGCAGTATTTT. Translation gives CASSFTTGSTDTQYF.